Shown below are 11 T cell receptor beta chains from a single sample sequenced in a study of technical replicates of blood from a handful of donors. Some clones are missing from TCRdb's copy, which holds only in-frame ones; the method was immunoSEQ multiplex PCR. The table has tens of thousands of clones, about 88% seen once. The sequenced sample consisted of PBMCs. Source of these receptors: a human donor in good health. Some clones in this sample may be carry-over from other donors' samples.

The chain recombines TRBV4-3 with TRBJ2-5, with 8 bases lining up with TRBD1. CDR3 length equals 15 residues. Trimming removed 4 bases from V and 5 bases from J; junction bases left unmatched: 9. Germline lookup yields CDR1 LGHNA and CDR2 YSLEER. Written as DNA, the CDR3 is TGCGCCAGCAGCCCAGCTCTGACAGGGGTGGAGACCCAGTACTTC. Amino acid sequence: CASSPALTGVETQYF.

A single count supports this clone. The chain has TRBV7-6 and TRBJ1-4; D remains unclear. The CDR3 runs to 15 residues. The V gene lost 6 bases and the J gene lost 0 bases, with 11 bases spanning the gap. CDR1 is SGHVS, CDR2 FNYEAQ, per germline. Here the CDR3 DNA reads TGTGCCAGCAGTCCTAGGTGGGCAACTAATGAAAAACTGTTTTTT. It codes for CASSPRWATNEKLFF. Full variable domain (rest looked up from reference TRBV7-6 and TRBJ1-4): GAGVSQSPRYKVTKRGQDVALRCDPISGHVSLYWYRQALGQGPEFLTYFNYEAQQDKSGLPNDRFSAERPEGSISTLTIQRTEQRDSAMYRCASSPRWATNEKLFFGSGTQLSVL.

The J gene is TRBJ2-1, the V gene TRBV5-6, with TRBD2 matching 14 bases. Germline V gene lookup returns CDR1 SGHDT and CDR2 YYEEEE. The CDR3 consists of 17 residues. J was trimmed by 3 bases and V by 4 bases; bases with no gene match: 6. CDR3: CASSEGLAGASYNEQFF. In DNA form, the CDR3 reads TGTGCCAGCAGCGAGGGACTAGCGGGGGCGAGCTACAATGAGCAGTTCTTC.

The chain combines TRBV9 with TRBJ2-5; weak D call: TRBD2 (6 bases). V lost 0 bases to trimming and J lost 5 bases, with 14 bases between them. The CDR3 is 15 residues long. The germline V gene encodes CDR1 SGDLS and CDR2 YYNGEE. The CDR3 here is CASSVGAGSWETQYF. The CDR3 region has the DNA TGTGCCAGCAGCGTAGGGGCGGGGTCGTGGGAGACCCAGTACTTC.

The V call is TRBV15, the J call TRBJ1-1; a weak D match, TRBD1 (5 bases). The length of the CDR3 is 16 residues. V gave up 0 bases and J gave up 1 base, with 12 bases separating them. CDR1 is LNHNV, CDR2 YYDKDF, per germline (reference sequence). CDR3 in amino acids: CATSRDKGYTNTEAFF. In nucleotides, the CDR3 is TGTGCCACCAGCAGAGACAAGGGGTATACGAACACTGAAGCTTTCTTT. Looking up the rest from reference TRBV15 and TRBJ1-1 gives the full variable domain: DAMVIQNPRYQVTQFGKPVTLSCSQTLNHNVMYWYQQKSSQAPKLLFHYYDKDFNNEADTPDNFQSRRPNTSFCFLDIRSPGLGDTAMYLCATSRDKGYTNTEAFFGQGTRLTVV.

The chain joins TRBV7-8 to TRBJ2-7, with TRBD2 identical over 8 bases. Germline V lookup: CDR1 SGHVS, CDR2 FQNEAQ. CDR3 length equals 15 residues. Losses at the gene ends were 2 bases for V and 4 bases for J; bases not matched to a gene: 7. The CDR3 sequence is CASSLSAGEQYEQYF. The DNA of the CDR3 is TGTGCCAGCAGCTTATCAGCGGGGGAACAGTACGAGCAGTACTTC.

V is TRBV9 and J is TRBJ2-5; 10 positions agree with TRBD2. CDR3 length equals 15 residues. The germline V gene has CDR1 SGDLS and CDR2 YYNGEE. V trimming: 0 bases; J trimming: 4 bases; junction bases outside the gene matches: 3. CDR3 nucleotide sequence: TGTGCCAGCAGCGTAGTAGCGGGGGGCGGAGAGACCCAGTACTTC. Translated, it gives CASSVVAGGGETQYF.

The chain uses TRBV4-1 and TRBJ2-3; a possible D gene is TRBD2 (6 bases). Germline lookup yields CDR1 MGHRA and CDR2 YSYEKL. Trimming pared 1 base from V and 0 bases from J, leaving 8 bases between. The CDR3 is 15 residues long. Here the CDR3 reads CASSQVSGSTDTQYF. The DNA for the CDR3 is TGCGCCAGCAGCCAAGTTAGCGGCAGCACAGATACGCAGTATTTT.

The chain combines TRBV6-5 with TRBJ2-5; no clear D. The germline V gene encodes CDR1 MNHEY and CDR2 SVGAGI. V lost 9 bases to trimming and J lost 7 bases, with 9 bases between them. This CDR3 is 10 amino acids long. The CDR3 sequence: CASGLGTQYF. In DNA, the CDR3 is TGTGCCAGTGGGCTCGGGACCCAGTACTTC.

This sequence joins TRBV10-3 and TRBJ1-6; no clear D. The V and J ends lost 3 bases and 0 bases respectively, with 3 bases between them. The CDR3 extends over 14 amino acids. Germline loops: CDR1 ENHRY, CDR2 SYGVKD. CDR3 residues: CAISDSSYNSPLHF. The DNA of the CDR3 is TGTGCCATCAGTGACAGCTCCTATAATTCACCCCTCCACTTT.

V and J are TRBV25-1 and TRBJ2-6; D is perhaps TRBD1 (5 bases). V lost 5 bases and J 5 bases, leaving 16 bases between the germline ends. Germline CDR1 and CDR2: MGHDK and SYGVNS. The CDR3 has 16 amino acids. The CDR3 DNA reads TGTGCCAGCAGTTTTAATGGACAAAGTCGGGCCAACGTCCTGACTTTC. It translates to CASSFNGQSRANVLTF.